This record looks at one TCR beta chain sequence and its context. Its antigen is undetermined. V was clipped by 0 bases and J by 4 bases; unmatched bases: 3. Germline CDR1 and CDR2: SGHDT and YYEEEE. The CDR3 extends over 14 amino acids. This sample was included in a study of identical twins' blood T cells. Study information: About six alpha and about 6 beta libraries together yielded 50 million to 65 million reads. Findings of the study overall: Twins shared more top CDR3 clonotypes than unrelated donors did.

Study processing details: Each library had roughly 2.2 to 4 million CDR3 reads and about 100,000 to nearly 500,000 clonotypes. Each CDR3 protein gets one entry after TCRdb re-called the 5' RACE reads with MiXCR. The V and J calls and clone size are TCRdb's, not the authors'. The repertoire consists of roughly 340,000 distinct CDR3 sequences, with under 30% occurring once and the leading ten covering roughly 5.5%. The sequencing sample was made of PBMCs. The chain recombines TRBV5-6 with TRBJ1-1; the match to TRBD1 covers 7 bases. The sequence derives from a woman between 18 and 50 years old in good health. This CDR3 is CASSLGQGRTEAFF. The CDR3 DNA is TGTGCCAGCAGCTTGGGACAGGGACGCACTGAAGCTTTCTTT.